The T cell receptor beta chain described here comes from a study of blood T cells in healthy people across ages. General study findings and limits: Percentage of naive T cells showed a strong correlation with TCR beta diversity.

Per individual sample, total RNA of at least 6 micrograms was extracted. Germline loops: CDR1 KGHDR, CDR2 SFDVKD. The CDR3 is 15 amino acids. With respect to this clonotype: Its antigen remains unidentified. One end of the junction varies from germline; a read error may be responsible.

PCR was performed a second time for roughly 7 to 12 cycles using a sample-barcoded 5' primer and a J-beta primer mix. The authors tagged each cDNA molecule using a template-switch adaptor with 12 random nucleotides. TCRdb used MiXCR to reprocess the 5' RACE reads, holding one entry per CDR3 protein. The table records more than 550,000 distinct CDR3 sequences, about 24% of them present only once. Sequencing was performed on blood. The source of this sequence is a man aged 65 to 85 in good health. The chain uses TRBV24-1 and TRBJ2-5; D tentatively fits TRBD1 or TRBD2 (5 bases each). The CDR3, as DNA: TGTGCCATCAGTGATGTCGTTGGGACCGAAGAGACCCAGTACTTC. Its translation: CAISDVVGTEETQYF.